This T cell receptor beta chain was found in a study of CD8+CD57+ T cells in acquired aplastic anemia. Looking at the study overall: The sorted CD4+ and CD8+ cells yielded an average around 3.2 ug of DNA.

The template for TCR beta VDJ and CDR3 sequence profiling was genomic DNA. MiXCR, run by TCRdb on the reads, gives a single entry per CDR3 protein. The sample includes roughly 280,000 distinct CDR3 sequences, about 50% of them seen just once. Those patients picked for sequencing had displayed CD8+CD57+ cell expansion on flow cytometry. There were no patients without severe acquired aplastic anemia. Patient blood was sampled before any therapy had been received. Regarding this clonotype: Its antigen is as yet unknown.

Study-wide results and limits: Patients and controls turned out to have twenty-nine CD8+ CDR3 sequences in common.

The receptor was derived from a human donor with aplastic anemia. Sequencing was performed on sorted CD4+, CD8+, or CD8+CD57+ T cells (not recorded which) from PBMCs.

The CDR3, as DNA: TGTGCCAGTAGTACCAAACAGGGGCCCCCAGATACGCAGTATTTT. Translation gives CASSTKQGPPDTQYF. The chain uses TRBV19 and TRBJ2-3; 7 positions match TRBD1. Per germline, CDR1 LNHDA and CDR2 SQIVND (reference sequence). The V gene end was trimmed by 4 bases and the J gene end by 4 bases; junction bases not matched to a gene: 8. This CDR3 has 15 residues.